This T cell receptor (beta chain) was captured by sequencing in a study of T cell responses to AZD1222 COVID-19 vaccine. Notes on the study in general: There were mostly white British donors and more females than males, and clonal diversity was possibly underestimated.

Of note for this clone: What it recognizes is unknown.

Clones were sequenced by immunoSEQ multiplex PCR, and TCRdb holds only the in-frame ones, with some missing. The sample holds some 110,000 clones, approximately 90% seen once. The CDR3 has 16 amino acids. The ends lost 0 bases at V and 3 bases at J; junction bases unmatched: 9. Germline V gene data show CDR1 as SGDLS and CDR2 as YYNGEE. The chain uses TRBV9 and TRBJ2-7; 7 positions agree with TRBD2. This clonotype originated in an adult who received the AZD1222 COVID-19 vaccine. The sequences come from peripheral blood, collected 28 days after the second AZD1222 dose. The CDR3 DNA reads as TGTGCCAGCAGCGTAGCCGGGGGGTCCTTCAGCTACGAGCAGTACTTC. Translation: CASSVAGGSFSYEQYF.